This T cell receptor beta chain was sequenced during a study of shared clonotypes between healthy human individuals. Sorted-subset replicate PCR reactions were performed with about 190 ng DNA, corresponding to 30,000 to 35,000 T cell genomes. This table comes from immunoSEQ multiplex PCR, and its TCRdb copy is limited to in-frame clones, with some not included. The sample lists around 2.5 million clones; 93% were seen once. The CDR3 length is 21 residues. The V gene is TRBV21-1, the J gene TRBJ2-5; no check of the table's D call, TRBD1, against the DNA was made. TRBV21-1 is an annotated pseudogene. This TCR derives from a man aged 18 to 30 in good health. Some clones in this sample may be carry-over from other donors' samples. Sequenced sample: naive CD4+ T cells from PBMCs. The subset: CD45RA+ positively selected. This CDR3 reads CASPPGQGRIGWADDKETQYF. The CDR3 nucleotides are TGTGCCAGCCCTCCGGGACAGGGGAGGATTGGGTGGGCCGACGATAAAGAGACCCAGTACTTC.